Below are 5 T cell receptor beta chains sequenced from a single sample in a study of T cell repertoires in cytomegalovirus infection. Antigen specificity for these receptors is unknown. TCRdb re-called the reads with MiXCR, one entry per CDR3 protein. The data contain about 920,000 distinct CDR3 sequences, roughly 30% of them singletons. The material was cultured CD8+ T cells from PBMCs, obtained from culture after CMV antigen stimulation. The receptors were gathered from a human donor in good health (CMV status not recorded). Some clones in this sample may be carry-over from other donors' samples.

Notes on this clonotype: The junction does not match germline at one end; this may be a read error. The chain joins TRBV6-5 to TRBJ2-1; TRBD1 aligns across 7 bases. CDR1 and CDR2 (germline): MNHEY, SVGAGI. This CDR3 is built from 16 residues. This CDR3 is CANSETGANHYNEQFF. DNA for the CDR3: TGTGCCAACAGTGAAACAGGGGCAAACCACTACAATGAGCAGTTCTTC.

CDR3 region: CSAPVPLNEQFF. The CDR3 coding sequence is TGCAGTGCTCCGGTCCCCCTCAATGAGCAGTTCTTC. This rearrangement joins TRBV20-1 to TRBJ2-1, with unresolved D. This CDR3 contains 12 residues. Germline V gene sequence: CDR1 DFQATT, CDR2 SNEGSKA (reference sequence). Trimming pared 5 bases from V and 6 bases from J, leaving 11 bases between.

The chain employs TRBV27 and TRBJ2-7; TRBD2 is a possible D gene (6 bases). Germline CDR1 reads MNHEY; CDR2 reads SMNVEV (reference sequence). The CDR3 spans 15 residues. Trimming removed 1 base from V and 2 bases from J, with 12 bases in between. The DNA for the CDR3 is TGTGCCAGCAGTTTATATGCTGGGACTCCCTACGAGCAGTACGTC. Its translation is CASSLYAGTPYEQYV.

This chain connects TRBV27 to TRBJ2-3, with unresolved D. The CDR3 has 16 residues. Trimming took 2 bases from V and 2 from J, leaving 14 bases between them. CDR1 MNHEY and CDR2 SMNVEV come from the germline V gene (reference sequence). For the CDR3, the DNA is TGTGCCAGCAGTTTAGCACTACCATCCTTCACAGATACGCAGTATTTT. This sequence encodes CASSLALPSFTDTQYF.

A word on this clonotype: A read error may explain this, as a much larger clone is one base away. The chain recombines TRBV6-2 or TRBV6-3 with TRBJ2-7, with D hard to call. Looked up from germline, CDR1 is MNHEY and CDR2 is SVGEGT. Trimming took off 7 bases at V and 4 bases at J, with 8 bases between the two ends. The CDR3 extends over 11 amino acids. As DNA, the CDR3 is TGTGCCAGCAAGATAGGGTACGAGCAGTACTTC. As protein: CASKIGYEQYF.